These 20 T cell receptor beta chains were sequenced from one sample in a study of chemoradiotherapy in HPV16-positive cancers. The table came from immunoSEQ multiplex PCR; TCRdb's copy has only in-frame clones and leaves some out. The table shows around 13,000 clones, with roughly nine tenths occurring only once. This sample comprised blood, obtained from a patient who underwent chemoradiotherapy. The receptors originated from a human donor with HPV-associated anogenital cancer.

The V call is TRBV29-1, the J call TRBJ1-1; 7 positions match TRBD1. The CDR3 length is 13 residues. Unmatched junction bases numbered 8, after V lost 6 bases and J lost 4 bases. The germline V gene encodes CDR1 SQVTM and CDR2 ANQGSEA. CDR3 DNA sequence: TGCAGCGTAGGACAGGCGTTAGGCACTGAAGCTTTCTTT. It specifies CSVGQALGTEAFF.

This rearrangement joins TRBV18 to TRBJ2-1; D not certain. Germline values: CDR1 KGHSH, CDR2 LQKENI. Trimming took 6 bases from V and 5 from J, leaving 17 bases between them. The CDR3 covers 15 residues. The CDR3 DNA follows: TGTGCCAGCTCCTTAGGGCGGCTGGGCAACAATGAGCAGTTCTTC. Translated: CASSLGRLGNNEQFF.

The chain employs TRBV9 and TRBJ1-2; D is uncertain. The length of the CDR3 is 11 residues. V lost 4 bases, J lost 8 bases, and 9 bases lay in between. The germline gives CDR1 SGDLS, CDR2 YYNGEE. CDR3 loop: CASSSNHGYTF. The CDR3 nucleotides are TGTGCCAGCAGCTCCAACCACGGCTACACCTTC.

The chain recombines TRBV5-4 with TRBJ1-1; D unclear. V shed 3 bases and J shed 3 bases, with 12 bases lying between them. Germline CDR1 SGHNT, CDR2 YYREEE (reference sequence). The length of the CDR3 is 14 residues. The CDR3 region has the DNA TGTGCCAGCAGCTCCAGCGGCAGCTACACTGAAGCTTTCTTT. It encodes CASSSSGSYTEAFF.

The V call is TRBV18, the J call TRBJ2-5; TRBD1 might be the D (5 bases). The DNA end favors TRBJ2-7, so the J call may be wrong. The CDR3 totals 15 residues. CDR1 and CDR2 from the germline V gene are KGHSH and LQKENI. This CDR3 reads CASSPPWSQGDEQYF. The CDR3 DNA follows: TGTGCCAGCTCACCACCATGGTCGCAGGGCGACGAGCAGTACTTC.

V is TRBV4-1 and J is TRBJ1-4, with D possibly matching TRBD1 (5 bases). Germline loops: CDR1 MGHRA, CDR2 YSYEKL. The CDR3 totals 14 residues. Trimming cost V 1 base and J 6 bases, with 9 bases left between them. The CDR3 sequence is CASSQGGGHEKLFF. The CDR3, as DNA: TGCGCCAGCAGCCAAGGGGGGGGACATGAAAAACTGTTTTTT.

This chain links TRBV18 with TRBJ2-5; perhaps TRBD2 as D (6 bases). The closer fit of TRBJ2-7 to the DNA end suggests the J call may be wrong. Germline V gene lookup returns CDR1 KGHSH and CDR2 LQKENI. This CDR3 has 14 amino acids. The CDR3 region is CASSPLEGTDEQYF. The DNA of the CDR3 is TGTGCCAGCTCACCACTGGAGGGAACGGACGAGCAGTACTTC.

The CDR3, as DNA: TGCGCCAGCAGCTTGGACAGTACTGGAGGTGGGGCCAACGTCCTGACTTTC. Its translation is CASSLDSTGGGANVLTF. This chain links TRBV5-1 with TRBJ2-6, with a tentative D call TRBD2 (5 bases). The V end lost 0 bases, the J end lost 3 bases, and 13 bases lay between the germline ends. This CDR3 region has 17 residues. The V gene's germline CDR1 is SGHRS and CDR2 YFSETQ.

The rearrangement uses TRBV19 and TRBJ1-6; D is perhaps TRBD1 (5 bases). The CDR3 covers 16 residues. Trimming shortened V by 5 bases and J by 7 bases, and 18 bases separated the two germline ends. Germline V gene data show CDR1 as LNHDA and CDR2 as SQIVND (reference sequence). The CDR3 loop reads CASSGPGQAVNSPLHF. The CDR3, as DNA: TGTGCCAGTAGTGGGCCCGGACAAGCTGTAAATTCACCCCTCCACTTT.

The chain is built from TRBV5-4 and TRBJ1-5; TRBD1 might be the D (5 bases). From germline, CDR1 is SGHNT and CDR2 YYREEE (reference sequence). This CDR3 is built from 12 residues. V was clipped by 4 bases and J by 6 bases, with 8 bases between them. DNA for the CDR3: TGTGCCAGCAGCCCAGGGAGTCAGCCCCAGCATTTT. Translation gives CASSPGSQPQHF.

This chain links TRBV7-2 with TRBJ2-1; 8 bases align to TRBD1. The CDR3 runs 14 residues. V trimming: 5 bases; J trimming: 7 bases; junction bases outside the gene matches: 7. The germline gives CDR1 SGHTA, CDR2 FQGNSA. As DNA, the CDR3 is TGTGCCAGCAGCCGGGACAGGTCTAAAAATGAGCAGTTCTTC. The encoded protein is CASSRDRSKNEQFF. The complete variable domain, with remaining parts taken from reference TRBV7-2 and TRBJ2-1, reads GAGVSQSPSNKVTEKGKDVELRCDPISGHTALYWYRQSLGQGLEFLIYFQGNSAPDKSGLPSDRFSAERTGGSVSTLTIQRTQQEDSAVYLCASSRDRSKNEQFFGPGTRLTVL.

The chain combines TRBV7-6 with TRBJ2-3; 9 bases are shared with TRBD2. The germline V gene has CDR1 SGHVS and CDR2 FNYEAQ. J gave up 11 bases and V 4 bases, and 13 bases lay outside the gene matches. The CDR3 extends over 15 amino acids. CDR3 region: CASSSLAGASGGQYF. DNA for the CDR3: TGTGCCAGCAGCTCTTTAGCGGGGGCCTCCGGGGGGCAGTATTTT.

This chain uses TRBV11-2 with TRBJ1-2; D possibly corresponds to TRBD1 (5 bases). Germline values: CDR1 SGHAT, CDR2 FQNNGV. This CDR3 contains 13 residues. Trimming left V 2 bases short and J 7 bases short, with 11 bases between. CDR3 DNA: TGTGCCAGCAGCTTAAAAGTAAGGGGTGGCTACACCTTC. Translating gives CASSLKVRGGYTF.

V usage is TRBV5-4 and J usage is TRBJ2-5; possibly TRBD1 or TRBD2 for D (5 bases each). The J call may be mistaken, given a closer DNA end match to TRBJ2-7. The CDR3 consists of 17 residues. The germline CDR1 and CDR2 sequences are SGHNT and YYREEE (reference sequence). The CDR3 sequence is CASSLGGVGASSYEQYF. The CDR3 bases are TGTGCCAGCAGCTTGGGAGGGGTCGGGGCTTCATCCTACGAGCAGTACTTC.

This chain connects TRBV5-6 to TRBJ1-4; 7 nucleotides agree with TRBD1. Germline CDR1 SGHDT, CDR2 YYEEEE. The CDR3 is made up of 15 amino acids. Unmatched junction bases numbered 9, after V lost 7 bases and J lost 3 bases. CDR3 region: CASCGTAPPNEKLFF. CDR3 nucleotide sequence: TGTGCCAGCTGTGGGACAGCCCCCCCTAATGAAAAACTGTTTTTT.

The chain is built from TRBV7-9 and TRBJ2-1; 8 bases line up with TRBD2. CDR1 and CDR2 from the germline V gene are SEHNR and FQNEAQ (reference sequence). Germline trimming cut 3 bases from V and 9 bases from J; bases unmatched to any gene: 10. The CDR3 is 15 residues long. This CDR3 is CASSFPMGTRSEQFF. CDR3 DNA sequence: TGTGCCAGCAGCTTTCCAATGGGGACTAGGAGTGAGCAGTTCTTC. The whole variable domain, filled in from reference TRBV7-9 and TRBJ2-1, reads DTGVSQNPRHKITKRGQNVTFRCDPISEHNRLYWYRQTLGQGPEFLTYFQNEAQLEKSRLLSDRFSAERPKGSFSTLEIQRTEQGDSAMYLCASSFPMGTRSEQFFGPGTRLTVL.

The rearrangement links TRBV7-6 to TRBJ1-6; no clear D. Germline loops: CDR1 SGHVS, CDR2 FNYEAQ. The CDR3 is 13 residues long. Trimming took 3 bases from V and 0 from J, leaving 0 bases between them. CDR3 sequence (DNA): TGTGCCAGCAGCTTCTCCTATAATTCACCCCTCCACTTT. Translation: CASSFSYNSPLHF.

The CDR3 reads CASSDGGGNEQFF. CDR3 sequence (DNA): TGTGCCAGCAGCGACGGGGGGGGAAATGAGCAGTTCTTC. The chain couples TRBV9 to TRBJ2-1; 8 positions agree with TRBD2. CDR1 and CDR2 (germline): SGDLS, YYNGEE. With V trimmed by 3 bases and J by 7 bases, 3 bases remained unmatched. This CDR3 is built from 13 residues.

The J gene is TRBJ2-1, the V gene TRBV28; 8 nucleotides align to TRBD2. There are 15 residues in the CDR3. Germline V gene data show CDR1 as MDHEN and CDR2 as SYDVKM. The V gene end was trimmed by 8 bases and the J gene end by 3 bases; junction bases not matched to a gene: 9. In nucleotides, the CDR3 is TGTGCCAGCTCGGGGGGGAGAGAGGGCTACAATGAGCAGTTCTTC. It translates to CASSGGREGYNEQFF. The complete variable domain, with remaining parts taken from reference TRBV28 and TRBJ2-1, reads DVKVTQSSRYLVKRTGEKVFLECVQDMDHENMFWYRQDPGLGLRLIYFSYDVKMKEKGDIPEGYSVSREKKERFSLILESASTNQTSMYLCASSGGREGYNEQFFGPGTRLTVL.

This clone was detected only once. The rearrangement joins TRBV14 to TRBJ2-5; TRBD2 might be the D (5 bases). Trimming pared 1 base from V and 5 bases from J, leaving 11 bases between. Germline V CDR1 and CDR2: SGHDN, FVKESK. This CDR3 is built from 14 residues. The DNA for the CDR3 is TGTGCCAGCAGCCAAGCGCGAGGGAAGGAGACCCAGTACTTC. It yields the protein CASSQARGKETQYF. The whole variable domain, remainder taken from reference TRBV14 and TRBJ2-5, is EAGVTQFPSHSVIEKGQTVTLRCDPISGHDNLYWYRRVMGKEIKFLLHFVKESKQDESGMPNNRFLAERTGGTYSTLKVQPAELEDSGVYFCASSQARGKETQYFGPGTRLLVL.